The T cell receptor beta chain under discussion was sequenced for a study of T cells in Graves' hyperthyroidism and ophthalmopathy. Study-wide context: Peripheral blood was secured at the point of initial diagnosis, before any treatment. Notes on the study in general: Among clonotypes expanded in thyroid above 0.001, most were also found in blood.

Trimming cost V 4 bases and J 3 bases; bases outside gene matches: 4. This CDR3 is 14 amino acids long. The germline V gene encodes CDR1 MDHEN and CDR2 SYDVKM. This clonotype has ten or more counts. Its cognate antigen is unknown. RNA transcripts provided the source from which TCR beta CDR3 regions were amplified. TCR CDR3 regions were first amplified by RT-PCR with HTBI primers. Via MiXCR, TCRdb re-called the multiplex PCR reads, giving one row per CDR3 protein. The sample has about 600,000 distinct CDR3 sequences; around 16% are singletons. A NOSPECS grade of at least 4, a Clinical Activity Score of at least 3 and duration under 3 months were recorded in ophthalmopathy patients.

Sequencing input: blood. The receptor comes from a woman aged 40-49 years with Graves' ophthalmopathy. This rearrangement joins TRBV28 to TRBJ2-7; 9 bases fit TRBD1. CDR3 sequence: CASSWPGQGYEQYF. Here the CDR3 DNA reads TGTGCCAGCAGTTGGCCGGGACAGGGCTACGAGCAGTACTTC.